This TCR beta chain was recorded in a study of cytomegalovirus exposure and HLA in healthy donors. Study-level findings and limits: Further analysis was carried out later, and it showed several of the most significant clusters appearing linked to common viral pathogens. TCR association rates varied by HLA locus in a later analysis, with DRB1 highest and HLA-C lowest. The authors enumerated over 150 TCR beta chains as linked to cytomegalovirus.

Germline values: CDR1 MNHEY, CDR2 SMNVEV (reference sequence). The CDR3 contains 19 residues. Trimming stripped 1 base from V and 0 bases from J, with 19 bases between. Use of 60 Vbeta and 13 Jbeta primers characterized the PCR. This table comes from immunoSEQ multiplex PCR, and its TCRdb copy is limited to in-frame clones, with some not included. Among more than 95,000 clones listed, over 75% were seen once. Comments on this clone: Its target is not known.

The sample was PBMCs. The genes are TRBV27 and TRBJ1-3; D not certain. The clonotype originates from a woman between 40 and 50 years old in good health and CMV-seropositive. CDR3 region: CASSLYLPTHTSSGNTIYF. For the CDR3, the DNA is TGTGCCAGCAGTTTATACCTCCCGACACATACTAGCTCTGGAAACACCATATATTTT.